The T cell receptor (beta chain) under discussion was sequenced for a study of Graves' ophthalmopathy and Graves' hyperthyroidism. Ophthalmopathy cases showed moderate-to-severe activity, scoring CAS ≥3 and NOSPECS ≥4, with duration under 3 months. The sample holds many counts of this clonotype. Amplification targeted the TCR beta CDR3 regions, with RNA transcripts as the source material. Amplification began with first-round RT-PCR using HTBI primers, then second-round multiplex PCR was performed. From the multiplex PCR reads, TCRdb called clonotypes with MiXCR, one entry per CDR3 protein. The profile covers more than 150,000 distinct CDR3 sequences, with roughly two fifths appearing a single time and approximately 5.5% taken by the ten largest. This clonotype originated in a woman in her forties with Graves' ophthalmopathy. The sequenced sample was peripheral blood.

This chain's CDR3 is CASSFPTGRDEQYF. CDR3 sequence (DNA): TGTGCCAGCAGTTTCCCGACAGGGCGGGACGAGCAGTACTTC. The chain couples TRBV28 to TRBJ2-7; the match to TRBD1 covers 7 bases. Losses at the gene ends were 3 bases for V and 5 bases for J; bases not matched to a gene: 7. Germline CDR1 reads MDHEN; CDR2 reads SYDVKM. The CDR3 runs to 14 residues.